Detailed here is one T cell receptor (beta chain). The source of the sample is a study of blood T cell repertoires in COVID-19. Study as a whole: The analysed material was cDNA or gDNA that came from T cells, B-cell-depleted T cells, or PBMCs.

Study processing details: Researchers report that nucleated cell counts were estimated from reference gene primer amplification. Sequencing used immunoSEQ multiplex PCR; TCRdb keeps in-frame clones, though not all of them. V and J calls and clone size are copied from that table; D and trimming were computed from the DNA. The sample has about 380,000 clones, around 85% seen once. The CDR3 is 13 amino acids. Per germline, CDR1 SQVTM and CDR2 ANQGSEA. Germline trimming cut 4 bases from V and 5 bases from J; bases unmatched to any gene: 2. Sequenced: peripheral blood. The chain is built from TRBV29-1 and TRBJ1-4, with 9 bases matching TRBD1. The TCR comes from a woman younger than 30 with acute or convalescent COVID-19. The CDR3 loop reads CSVAGTGNEKLFF. CDR3 coding DNA: TGCAGCGTTGCCGGGACAGGGAATGAAAAACTGTTTTTT.